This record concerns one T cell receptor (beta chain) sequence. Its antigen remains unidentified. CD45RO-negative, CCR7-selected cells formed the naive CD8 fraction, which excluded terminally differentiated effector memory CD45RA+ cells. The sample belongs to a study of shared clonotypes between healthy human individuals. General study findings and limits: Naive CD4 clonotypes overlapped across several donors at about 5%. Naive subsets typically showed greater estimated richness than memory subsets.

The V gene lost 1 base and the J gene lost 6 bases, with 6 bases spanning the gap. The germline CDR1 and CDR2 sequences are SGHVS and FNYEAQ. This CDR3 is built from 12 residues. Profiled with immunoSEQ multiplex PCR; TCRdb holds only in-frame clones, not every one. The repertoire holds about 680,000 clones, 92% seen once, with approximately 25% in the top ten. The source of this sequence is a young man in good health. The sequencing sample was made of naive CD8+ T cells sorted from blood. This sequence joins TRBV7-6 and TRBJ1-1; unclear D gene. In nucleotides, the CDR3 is TGTGCCAGCAGCTTAGGCGCCTCTGAAGCTTTCTTT. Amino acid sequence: CASSLGASEAFF.